The 27 T cell receptor beta chains listed next were all sequenced from one sample in a study of T cells after yellow fever vaccination. TCRdb re-analysed the 5' RACE reads in MiXCR, keeping a single row per CDR3 protein. Among about 22,000 distinct CDR3 sequences listed, 4% to 6% were seen once. Sequences were derived from PBMCs, either bulk or a sorted T-cell subset (CD4+, CD8+, memory, or dextramer-sorted; not recorded which), sampled roughly 46 days after the first yellow fever vaccination. Every receptor here comes from a young man who received the YFV17D yellow fever vaccine.

The J gene is TRBJ1-3, the V gene TRBV20-1; maybe TRBD1 (5 bases). Germline CDR1 reads DFQATT; CDR2 reads SNEGSKA (reference sequence). Trimming removed 4 bases at V and 2 bases at J, with 15 bases between. This CDR3 has 15 residues. The CDR3 here is CSATDIEFTGNTIYF. The CDR3, as DNA: TGCAGTGCTACGGACATCGAATTTACTGGAAACACCATATATTTT.

This clonotype appeared many times. The chain has TRBV20-1 and TRBJ1-6; TRBD1 agrees at 10 bases. CDR1 and CDR2 from the germline V gene are DFQATT and SNEGSKA (reference sequence). The CDR3 is 14 residues long. Trimming cost V 6 bases and J 8 bases; bases outside gene matches: 7. CDR3 amino acids: CSAEDRGFDSPLHF. The CDR3 DNA follows: TGCAGTGCGGAGGACAGGGGGTTTGATTCACCCCTCCACTTT.

This clonotype was detected ten times or more. The chain uses TRBV12-3 or TRBV12-4 and TRBJ1-2, with a weak D call TRBD1 (6 bases). The CDR3 consists of 13 residues. V lost 5 bases and J 5 bases, leaving 12 bases between the germline ends. Written as DNA, the CDR3 is TGTGCCAGCAGTATACAGGGCCCTTATGGCTACACCTTC. This sequence encodes CASSIQGPYGYTF.

This clonotype was seen ten or more times. The chain links TRBV2 to TRBJ2-2; no definite D call. This CDR3 comprises 14 residues. Trimming stripped 2 bases from V and 5 bases from J, with 9 bases between. Germline lookup yields CDR1 SNHLY and CDR2 FYNNEI. This chain's CDR3 is CASSESGNTGELFF. The DNA of the CDR3 is TGTGCCAGCAGTGAATCTGGGAATACCGGGGAGCTGTTTTTT. Based on the CDR3 plus reference TRBV2 and TRBJ2-2, the full variable domain is EPEVTQTPSHQVTQMGQEVILRCVPISNHLYFYWYRQILGQKVEFLVSFYNNEISEKSEIFDDQFSVERPDGSNFTLKIRSTKLEDSAMYFCASSESGNTGELFFGEGSRLTVL.

In this sample, this clonotype turned up once. The rearrangement joins TRBV12-3 or TRBV12-4 to TRBJ1-1; D not certain. Trimming stripped 3 bases from V and 7 bases from J, with 6 bases between. CDR3 length: 11 amino acids. Here the CDR3 reads CASSLVGEAFF. The CDR3 nucleotides read TGTGCCAGCAGTTTGGTGGGTGAAGCTTTCTTT.

This clonotype was seen ten or more times. The V call is TRBV7-2, the J call TRBJ2-2; 7 bases are shared with TRBD2. V trimming: 5 bases; J trimming: 6 bases; junction bases outside the gene matches: 15. The germline V gene has CDR1 SGHTA and CDR2 FQGNSA. The CDR3 is 17 residues long. CDR3 loop: CASSLRLLGGGPGELFF. CDR3 nucleotides: TGTGCCAGCAGCCTCCGCCTTCTGGGGGGGGGTCCCGGGGAGCTGTTTTTT.

This clonotype was seen ten or more times. This chain links TRBV28 with TRBJ2-3, with 10 bases lining up with TRBD2. Germline loops: CDR1 MDHEN, CDR2 SYDVKM. V shed 5 bases and J 4 bases; nucleotides not matched to a gene: 9. The CDR3 loop spans 16 amino acids. CDR3 bases: TGTGCCAGCAGTACCCCTAGCGGGGGATTAGCAGATACGCAGTATTTT. Its protein product is CASSTPSGGLADTQYF.

This clonotype was picked up many times. The chain employs TRBV20-1 and TRBJ1-1; no clear D. Germline V lookup: CDR1 DFQATT, CDR2 SNEGSKA (reference sequence). Trimming took 0 bases from V and 2 from J, leaving 7 bases between them. This CDR3 region has 13 residues. As DNA, the CDR3 is TGCAGTGCTAGAGATACTCCTAACACTGAAGCTTTCTTT. Its translation: CSARDTPNTEAFF.

This clonotype appeared many times. The chain combines TRBV4-3 with TRBJ2-3; D remains ambiguous. The CDR3 is 16 amino acids. V was cut by 4 bases and J by 2 bases, with 16 bases left in between. In germline, CDR1 is LGHNA, CDR2 YSLEER. The CDR3 loop reads CASSLRTESSTDTQYF. The CDR3 DNA reads TGCGCCAGCAGCCTACGGACCGAGAGCTCCACAGATACGCAGTATTTT.

This clonotype was seen at least ten times. The chain has TRBV12-3 or TRBV12-4 and TRBJ2-3; 8 nucleotides align to TRBD2. V was pared by 5 bases and J by 6 bases, with 7 bases of the junction left unmatched. The CDR3 length is 14 residues. In DNA form, the CDR3 reads TGTGCCAGCAGTCACGGGGGGGCAGGGGATACGCAGTATTTT. This encodes CASSHGGAGDTQYF.

This clonotype was found many times. The chain carries TRBV7-2 and TRBJ2-3; D not certain. Germline-derived CDR1 and CDR2 are SGHTA and FQGNSA. This CDR3 contains 13 residues. Trimming cost V 1 base and J 4 bases, with 6 bases left between them. CDR3 nucleotides: TGTGCCAGCAGCTTAGTAGGGTCAGATACGCAGTATTTT. Translating it yields CASSLVGSDTQYF. The full variable domain, with the rest looked up from reference TRBV7-2 and TRBJ2-3, is GAGVSQSPSNKVTEKGKDVELRCDPISGHTALYWYRQSLGQGLEFLIYFQGNSAPDKSGLPSDRFSAERTGGSVSTLTIQRTQQEDSAVYLCASSLVGSDTQYFGPGTRLTVL.

This clonotype appeared many times. The gene calls are TRBV15 and TRBJ2-3; 14 nucleotides align to TRBD2. Per the germline V gene, CDR1 is LNHNV and CDR2 is YYDKDF (reference sequence). The CDR3 consists of 15 residues. V dropped 3 bases and J dropped 4; count of bases not matched to a gene: 0. The CDR3 coding sequence is TGTGCCACCAGCAGGACTAGCGGGGGGGCAGATACGCAGTATTTT. Its protein is CATSRTSGGADTQYF.

Many counts were recorded for this clonotype. The J gene is TRBJ2-3, the V gene TRBV7-9; a possible D gene is TRBD2 (5 bases). The V and J ends lost 2 bases and 3 bases respectively, with 9 bases between them. The CDR3 loop spans 14 amino acids. Germline V lookup: CDR1 SEHNR, CDR2 FQNEAQ (reference sequence). The CDR3 region has the DNA TGTGCCAGCAGCTTACCGCGGGTAACAGATACGCAGTATTTT. Protein product: CASSLPRVTDTQYF.

In its sample, this clonotype was seen many times. The chain carries TRBV7-2 and TRBJ2-5; 12 nucleotides align to TRBD2. The CDR3 length is 15 residues. Germline CDR1 is SGHTA and CDR2 is FQGNSA. The junction had 5 bases not matched to a gene; V was cut back by 4 bases and J by 5 bases. This CDR3 reads CASSWTSGVGETQYF. CDR3 coding DNA: TGTGCCAGCAGCTGGACTAGCGGGGTGGGGGAGACCCAGTACTTC.

This clonotype has ten or more counts. The J gene is TRBJ2-5, the V gene TRBV4-3; 10 bases map to TRBD1. Trimming cost V 0 bases and J 5 bases; bases outside gene matches: 12. The V gene's germline CDR1 is LGHNA and CDR2 YSLEER. There are 18 residues in the CDR3. Here the CDR3 reads CASSQEGPPTGGWETQYF. The DNA of the CDR3 is TGCGCCAGCAGCCAAGAAGGGCCCCCGACAGGGGGCTGGGAGACCCAGTACTTC.

There are many counts of this clonotype. The V call is TRBV27, the J call TRBJ1-5, with D perhaps TRBD1 (5 bases). The CDR3 has 15 residues. Trimming left V 8 bases short and J 6 bases short, with 20 bases between. Germline V CDR1 and CDR2: MNHEY, SMNVEV (reference sequence). The CDR3 DNA reads as TGTGCCAGCGGAACCGGGACTTCAAGAACTCAGCCCCAGCATTTT. The encoded protein is CASGTGTSRTQPQHF.

The table lists this clonotype with a few counts. The chain employs TRBV5-6 and TRBJ2-2, with 9 bases aligning to TRBD2. The CDR3 runs to 19 residues. From germline, CDR1 is SGHDT and CDR2 YYEEEE. The ends lost 1 base at V and 4 bases at J; junction bases unmatched: 14. As DNA, the CDR3 is TGTGCCAGCAGCTTGCGGCGTCTAGCGGGGCAACTATCCACCGGGGAGCTGTTTTTT. Translating gives CASSLRRLAGQLSTGELFF.

This clonotype was found many times. The chain recombines TRBV6-5 with TRBJ1-1; 7 positions match TRBD1. Germline V gene data show CDR1 as MNHEY and CDR2 as SVGAGI. The V segment lost 2 bases and the J segment 5 bases; nucleotides outside the gene matches: 5. The CDR3 has 14 residues. CDR3 in amino acids: CASSYQWDSTEAFF. In DNA form, the CDR3 reads TGTGCCAGCAGTTACCAGTGGGACAGTACTGAAGCTTTCTTT.

This clonotype was seen at least ten times. V gene TRBV4-1 combines with J gene TRBJ1-1, with D hard to call. The CDR3 covers 16 residues. V was trimmed by 1 base and J by 1 base, leaving 13 bases between them. Germline assignment: CDR1 MGHRA and CDR2 YSYEKL. The CDR3: CASSQALLLGNTEAFF. The CDR3 nucleotides are TGCGCCAGCAGCCAAGCGTTACTCCTCGGGAACACTGAAGCTTTCTTT.

In its sample, this clonotype was seen many times. The chain joins TRBV20-1 to TRBJ1-1; 8 bases are a match to TRBD1. Germline V gives CDR1 DFQATT, CDR2 SNEGSKA (reference sequence). There are 13 residues in the CDR3. The junction had 4 bases not matched to a gene; V was cut back by 6 bases and J by 1 base. This CDR3 reads CSAPDRANTEAFF. Written as DNA, the CDR3 is TGCAGTGCCCCGGACAGGGCGAACACTGAAGCTTTCTTT.

This clonotype was counted many times. This chain connects TRBV20-1 to TRBJ2-7; no firm D call. From germline, CDR1 is DFQATT and CDR2 SNEGSKA (reference sequence). The CDR3 consists of 14 residues. With 0 bases removed from V and 4 bases from J, the gap between germline ends came to 13 bases. The chain's CDR3 is CSARDSQHFYEQYV. The CDR3, as DNA: TGCAGTGCTAGAGACTCACAGCATTTTTACGAGCAGTACGTC.

At least ten counts were recorded for this clonotype. The rearrangement uses TRBV6-1 and TRBJ1-4; the match to TRBD1 covers 10 bases. CDR1 is MNHNS, CDR2 SASEGT, per germline. This CDR3 is 12 amino acids long. Unmatched junction bases numbered 4, after V lost 7 bases and J lost 11 bases. The CDR3 bases are TGTGCCAGCAAGGTGGGACAGGGGAAACTGTTTTTT. This encodes CASKVGQGKLFF.

At least ten counts were recorded for this clonotype. The chain uses TRBV7-9 and TRBJ1-5; unclear D gene. This CDR3 contains 13 residues. Germline V lookup: CDR1 SEHNR, CDR2 FQNEAQ (reference sequence). V shed 5 bases and J shed 12 bases, with 17 bases lying between them. CDR3 region: CASSPMAPSIQHF. The CDR3, as DNA: TGTGCCAGCAGCCCGATGGCCCCTTCCATCCAGCATTTT.

This clonotype has ten or more counts. The chain links TRBV20-1 to TRBJ2-5, with 7 bases fitting TRBD2. Germline V lookup: CDR1 DFQATT, CDR2 SNEGSKA (reference sequence). V dropped 5 bases and J dropped 3; count of bases not matched to a gene: 6. CDR3 size: 13 residues. As DNA, the CDR3 is TGCAGTGCTCCGACGGCGGGGGAAGAGACCCAGTACTTC. This gives the protein CSAPTAGEETQYF.

This clonotype showed up many times. V usage is TRBV3-1 and J usage is TRBJ2-7; D is perhaps TRBD1 (6 bases). The V end was cut by 0 bases, the J end by 1 base, with 31 bases between. Germline-derived CDR1 and CDR2 are LGHDT and YNNKEL (reference sequence). The CDR3 consists of 22 residues. The CDR3 spells CASSQDSGIIDRCSPTSYEQYF. The CDR3, as DNA: TGTGCCAGCAGCCAAGATTCTGGTATCATCGACAGGTGTTCTCCTACGTCCTACGAGCAGTACTTC.

This clonotype was seen at least ten times. This chain uses TRBV24-1 with TRBJ1-5; 7 nucleotides align to TRBD1. J lost 7 bases, V lost 3 bases, and 20 bases had no gene match. Germline CDR1 KGHDR, CDR2 SFDVKD. The CDR3 is made up of 19 amino acids. The CDR3 bases are TGTGCCACCAGTGATCCCCGGGTTGAGCAGGGGGGGTGTTCCCAGCCCCAGCATTTT. Its translation is CATSDPRVEQGGCSQPQHF.

V and J are TRBV3-1 and TRBJ2-4, with a possible D match to TRBD2 (5 bases). The germline V and J ends were trimmed by 11 bases and 0 bases, with 26 bases remaining between them. Germline values: CDR1 LGHDT, CDR2 YNNKEL (reference sequence). The CDR3 loop spans 18 amino acids. Here the CDR3 reads CACCRKANRGLAKNIQYF. CDR3 DNA sequence: TGTGCCTGCTGCCGCAAGGCGAACCGAGGGTTAGCCAAAAACATTCAGTACTTC.